The 24 T cell receptor beta chains presented below share a single source sample, sequenced in a study of blood T cell repertoires in COVID-19. Assay: immunoSEQ multiplex PCR; the TCRdb copy retains only in-frame clones and omits some. Of about 120,000 clones listed, approximately 88% are singletons. The source material was peripheral blood. These receptors were collected from a middle-aged man with acute or convalescent COVID-19.

The chain couples TRBV5-6 to TRBJ2-7; 8 nucleotides match TRBD2. V shed 4 bases, J shed 3 bases, and the junction held 3 bases outside the gene matches. CDR1 SGHDT and CDR2 YYEEEE come from the germline V gene. This CDR3 has 13 residues. The CDR3 sequence is CASSPGGGYEQYF. DNA of the CDR3: TGTGCCAGCAGCCCGGGAGGGGGCTACGAGCAGTACTTC.

The sample holds a few counts of this clone. V usage is TRBV10-1 and J usage is TRBJ2-2; possibly TRBD1 for D (7 bases). This CDR3 spans 18 amino acids. Trimming took 4 bases from V and 5 from J, leaving 23 bases between them. The germline V gene has CDR1 WNHNN and CDR2 SYGVQD (reference sequence). This CDR3 is CASSGAGGNRVGTGELFF. In DNA form, the CDR3 reads TGCGCCAGCAGTGGGGCAGGGGGGAACAGAGTCGGAACCGGGGAGCTGTTTTTT.

The CDR3 nucleotides read TGCGCCAGCAGCGTAAAACAACTAGCGGGAGTAACCGGGGAGCTGTTTTTT. Protein sequence: CASSVKQLAGVTGELFF. The chain uses TRBV5-1 and TRBJ2-2; 11 positions agree with TRBD2. CDR1 is SGHRS and CDR2 is YFSETQ in the germline V gene. After removal of 4 bases from V and 5 bases from J, the junction contained 10 bases not matched to a gene. This CDR3 comprises 17 residues.

Only one count was recorded for this clone. The CDR3 DNA sequence: TGTGCCATCGGAAAAGATCCGGGACAGGCTAATTCACCCCTCCACTTT. It yields the protein CAIGKDPGQANSPLHF. The chain is built from TRBV10-3 and TRBJ1-6; 8 bases fit TRBD1. V was clipped by 8 bases and J by 6 bases; unmatched bases: 12. This CDR3 is 16 amino acids long. CDR1 ENHRY and CDR2 SYGVKD come from the germline V gene.

This clone has just one count. The V gene is TRBV2, the J gene TRBJ1-2, with 8 bases aligning to TRBD1. Germline V CDR1 and CDR2: SNHLY, FYNNEI. With V trimmed by 6 bases and J by 3 bases, 3 bases remained unmatched. This CDR3 has 13 amino acids. Here the CDR3 reads CASSTDRDYGYTF. DNA for the CDR3: TGTGCCAGCAGCACGGACAGGGACTATGGCTACACCTTC.

This clone was found a few times. The chain combines TRBV28 with TRBJ2-3; tentative D call: TRBD2 (5 bases). V dropped 3 bases and J dropped 4 bases, with 14 bases sitting between them. The CDR3 consists of 15 residues. CDR1 and CDR2 from the germline V gene are MDHEN and SYDVKM. CDR3 in amino acids: CASSLGSVAADTQYF. For the CDR3, the DNA is TGTGCCAGCAGTTTGGGTAGCGTGGCGGCAGATACGCAGTATTTT.

The chain links TRBV19 to TRBJ1-2; 10 positions match TRBD1. The germline V gene has CDR1 LNHDA and CDR2 SQIVND (reference sequence). CDR3 length equals 15 residues. Trimming cost V 6 bases and J 4 bases; bases outside gene matches: 8. The CDR3 coding sequence is TGTGCCAGTAGCCCAGGGACAGGGGTCCTCTATGGCTACACCTTC. Protein sequence: CASSPGTGVLYGYTF.

Regarding this clone: A junction boundary mismatches the germline segment, possibly from a read error. This chain connects TRBV5-1 to TRBJ2-5, with TRBD1 matching over 7 bases. This CDR3 comprises 13 residues. CDR1 is SGHRS, CDR2 YFSETQ, per germline. The CDR3 coding sequence is TGCGCCAGCACCTTGCAGGGGGAAGAGACCCAGTACTTC. Translating it yields CASTLQGEETQYF.

CDR3 residues: CASSLGAQPTEQFF. The CDR3 DNA reads as TGTGCCAGCAGCTTAGGGGCCCAGCCCACCGAGCAGTTCTTC. The chain carries TRBV11-2 and TRBJ2-1, with unresolved D. V lost 1 base, J lost 10 bases, and 14 bases lay in between. This CDR3 region has 14 residues. The germline V gene has CDR1 SGHAT and CDR2 FQNNGV.

The chain uses TRBV5-1 and TRBJ2-3; 7 nucleotides align to TRBD1. V lost 0 bases and J lost 4; bases outside the gene matches: 8. The germline gives CDR1 SGHRS, CDR2 YFSETQ. The length of the CDR3 is 16 residues. The CDR3 DNA sequence: TGCGCCAGCAGCTTGGGGGACAGAAATAAGCCAGATACGCAGTATTTT. Its translation: CASSLGDRNKPDTQYF.

About this clone: Other DNA sequences in the sample encode the same CDR3. The DNA for the CDR3 is TGTGCCAGCAGCCAATCAGGAGGCTACACCTTC. Residues: CASSQSGGYTF. This rearrangement joins TRBV3-1 (or the pseudogene TRBV3-2) to TRBJ1-2; no definite D call. This CDR3 is 11 amino acids long. CDR1 is LGHDT and CDR2 is YNNKEL in the germline V gene (reference sequence). V was trimmed by 2 bases and J by 8 bases, leaving 6 bases between them.

This clone was counted a single time. The rearrangement links TRBV11-3 to TRBJ2-7; D unclear. The CDR3 contains 14 residues. V gave up 5 bases and J gave up 0 bases, with 11 bases separating them. Germline CDR1 reads SGHNT; CDR2 reads YENEEA. CDR3 in amino acids: CASSPTAFSYEQYF. The CDR3, as DNA: TGTGCCAGCAGCCCTACAGCTTTCTCCTACGAGCAGTACTTC.

The CDR3 sequence: CASRQDRDYGYTF. CDR3 nucleotide sequence: TGTGCCAGTAGGCAGGACAGGGACTATGGCTACACCTTC. This chain uses TRBV19 with TRBJ1-2; 8 bases are a match to TRBD1. The germline CDR1 and CDR2 sequences are LNHDA and SQIVND (reference sequence). This CDR3 is built from 13 residues. V lost 6 bases to trimming and J lost 3 bases; unmatched junction nucleotides: 3.

This chain links TRBV28 with TRBJ1-2; a possible D gene is TRBD1 (6 bases). This CDR3 contains 15 residues. Trimming stripped 8 bases from V and 4 bases from J, with 20 bases between. The V gene's germline CDR1 is MDHEN and CDR2 SYDVKM. The CDR3, as DNA: TGTGCCAGCCGGGTGGGGGGGGCTCAACCCTATGGCTACACCTTC. It yields the protein CASRVGGAQPYGYTF.

The chain employs TRBV19 and TRBJ2-5; 9 bases agree with TRBD1. Germline values: CDR1 LNHDA, CDR2 SQIVND (reference sequence). V was pared by 4 bases and J by 6 bases, with 12 bases of the junction left unmatched. There are 16 residues in the CDR3. CDR3 sequence reads: CASSKEGTGTGKTQYF. In DNA form, the CDR3 reads TGTGCCAGTAGTAAAGAGGGAACCGGGACAGGGAAGACCCAGTACTTC.

The V call is TRBV24-1, the J call TRBJ1-2, with TRBD1 matching over 7 bases. Germline trimming cut 5 bases from V and 4 bases from J; bases unmatched to any gene: 6. This CDR3 spans 14 amino acids. Germline-derived CDR1 and CDR2 are KGHDR and SFDVKD. CDR3 amino acids: CATSATPGGYGYTF. The DNA of the CDR3 is TGTGCCACCAGTGCAACTCCAGGGGGCTATGGCTACACCTTC.

This sequence joins TRBV29-1 and TRBJ2-1; 13 bases agree with TRBD2. CDR3 length: 14 residues. With V trimmed by 7 bases and J by 9 bases, 9 bases remained unmatched. Per germline, CDR1 SQVTM and CDR2 ANQGSEA. CDR3 protein: CSARLAGGVGEQFF. DNA of the CDR3: TGCAGCGCCCGACTAGCGGGAGGTGTAGGTGAGCAGTTCTTC.

The chain's CDR3 is CATSDSRDRGTDTQYF. CDR3 DNA: TGTGCCACCAGTGATTCGAGGGATCGGGGCACAGATACGCAGTATTTT. The rearrangement links TRBV24-1 to TRBJ2-3; tentatively, D is TRBD2 (5 bases). V lost 2 bases and J 1 base, leaving 12 bases between the germline ends. Looked up from germline, CDR1 is KGHDR and CDR2 is SFDVKD. The CDR3 runs to 16 residues.

This sequence joins TRBV11-2 and TRBJ2-1; possible D gene TRBD2, 6 bases. CDR1 and CDR2 (germline): SGHAT, FQNNGV. V was cut by 0 bases and J by 4 bases, with 25 bases left in between. The CDR3 runs to 20 residues. The CDR3 DNA is TGTGCCAGCAGCTTAGAACGTGGAAAGCGGTGGCTAGCGCTTTACAATGAGCAGTTCTTC. The encoded protein is CASSLERGKRWLALYNEQFF.

The chain recombines TRBV30 with TRBJ1-1; TRBD1 is a possible D gene (5 bases). Germline CDR1 is GTSNPN and CDR2 is SVGIG (reference sequence). V shed 0 bases and J shed 4 bases, with 9 bases lying between them. The CDR3 sequence is 13 residues long. The CDR3 is CAWSVGQGTEAFF. The CDR3 DNA reads TGTGCCTGGAGTGTGGGGCAGGGCACTGAAGCTTTCTTT.

The chain employs TRBV7-6 and TRBJ1-6, with D unclear. Between the trimmed V and J ends, which lost 1 base and 10 bases, there was a span of 17 bases. This CDR3 has 16 residues. The germline V gene encodes CDR1 SGHVS and CDR2 FNYEAQ. The CDR3, as DNA: TGTGCCAGCAGCTTAGAACAGCCCGGTATACCGTCACCCCTCCACTTT. Encoded protein: CASSLEQPGIPSPLHF.

This chain links TRBV7-2 with TRBJ2-7; 8 bases line up with TRBD2. The CDR3 length is 15 residues. Germline loops: CDR1 SGHTA, CDR2 FQGNSA. Unmatched junction bases numbered 10, after V lost 2 bases and J lost 7 bases. The CDR3, as DNA: TGTGCCAGCAGCTTACTGGCGGGAGGTACCCTGGAGCAGTACTTC. It encodes CASSLLAGGTLEQYF.

This clone occurred once. The CDR3 spells CASSLHPGETQYF. CDR3 sequence (DNA): TGTGCCAGCAGCTTGCACCCCGGAGAGACCCAGTACTTC. The J gene is TRBJ2-5, the V gene TRBV5-6; D call uncertain. The V gene lost 1 base and the J gene lost 4 bases, with 8 bases spanning the gap. Germline CDR1 is SGHDT and CDR2 is YYEEEE. This CDR3 spans 13 amino acids.

A few counts support this clone. This chain links TRBV6-5 with TRBJ2-7, with 8 nucleotides matching TRBD2. Germline loops: CDR1 MNHEY, CDR2 SVGAGI. The trim removed 5 bases at V and 3 bases at J, leaving 3 bases unmatched. This CDR3 comprises 13 residues. CDR3 nucleotide sequence: TGTGCCAGCAGTAAGGGACTAGTCTACGAGCAGTACTTC. It codes for CASSKGLVYEQYF.